This TCR beta chain originates from a study of regulatory dendritic cells for organ transplantation. Sequencing was performed with immunoSEQ multiplex PCR; in TCRdb, only in-frame clones are kept and a portion is missing. The sample consists of roughly 20,000 clones, 70% to 80% of them appearing once. The study, taken as a whole, reports: Naive T cells showed high diversity, memory cells less, memory CD8+ least.

On this clone: Its antigen is still unknown.

CFSE-labeled sorted T cells met regulatory or mature dendritic cells for 4 to 6 days. This TCR came from a human donor in good health. Sample: memory CD4+ T cells from blood cultured with regulatory dendritic cells. As to subset: CD45RO+ memory T cells.

CDR3 coding DNA: TGTGCCAGCACCAGAGGGCCTGAGACTGAAGCTTTCTTT. Protein product: CASTRGPETEAFF. The chain employs TRBV7-3 and TRBJ1-1; D is unresolved. Trimming shortened V by 7 bases and J by 5 bases, and 14 bases separated the two germline ends. Germline CDR1 reads SGHTA; CDR2 reads FQGTGA. The CDR3 is 13 residues long.